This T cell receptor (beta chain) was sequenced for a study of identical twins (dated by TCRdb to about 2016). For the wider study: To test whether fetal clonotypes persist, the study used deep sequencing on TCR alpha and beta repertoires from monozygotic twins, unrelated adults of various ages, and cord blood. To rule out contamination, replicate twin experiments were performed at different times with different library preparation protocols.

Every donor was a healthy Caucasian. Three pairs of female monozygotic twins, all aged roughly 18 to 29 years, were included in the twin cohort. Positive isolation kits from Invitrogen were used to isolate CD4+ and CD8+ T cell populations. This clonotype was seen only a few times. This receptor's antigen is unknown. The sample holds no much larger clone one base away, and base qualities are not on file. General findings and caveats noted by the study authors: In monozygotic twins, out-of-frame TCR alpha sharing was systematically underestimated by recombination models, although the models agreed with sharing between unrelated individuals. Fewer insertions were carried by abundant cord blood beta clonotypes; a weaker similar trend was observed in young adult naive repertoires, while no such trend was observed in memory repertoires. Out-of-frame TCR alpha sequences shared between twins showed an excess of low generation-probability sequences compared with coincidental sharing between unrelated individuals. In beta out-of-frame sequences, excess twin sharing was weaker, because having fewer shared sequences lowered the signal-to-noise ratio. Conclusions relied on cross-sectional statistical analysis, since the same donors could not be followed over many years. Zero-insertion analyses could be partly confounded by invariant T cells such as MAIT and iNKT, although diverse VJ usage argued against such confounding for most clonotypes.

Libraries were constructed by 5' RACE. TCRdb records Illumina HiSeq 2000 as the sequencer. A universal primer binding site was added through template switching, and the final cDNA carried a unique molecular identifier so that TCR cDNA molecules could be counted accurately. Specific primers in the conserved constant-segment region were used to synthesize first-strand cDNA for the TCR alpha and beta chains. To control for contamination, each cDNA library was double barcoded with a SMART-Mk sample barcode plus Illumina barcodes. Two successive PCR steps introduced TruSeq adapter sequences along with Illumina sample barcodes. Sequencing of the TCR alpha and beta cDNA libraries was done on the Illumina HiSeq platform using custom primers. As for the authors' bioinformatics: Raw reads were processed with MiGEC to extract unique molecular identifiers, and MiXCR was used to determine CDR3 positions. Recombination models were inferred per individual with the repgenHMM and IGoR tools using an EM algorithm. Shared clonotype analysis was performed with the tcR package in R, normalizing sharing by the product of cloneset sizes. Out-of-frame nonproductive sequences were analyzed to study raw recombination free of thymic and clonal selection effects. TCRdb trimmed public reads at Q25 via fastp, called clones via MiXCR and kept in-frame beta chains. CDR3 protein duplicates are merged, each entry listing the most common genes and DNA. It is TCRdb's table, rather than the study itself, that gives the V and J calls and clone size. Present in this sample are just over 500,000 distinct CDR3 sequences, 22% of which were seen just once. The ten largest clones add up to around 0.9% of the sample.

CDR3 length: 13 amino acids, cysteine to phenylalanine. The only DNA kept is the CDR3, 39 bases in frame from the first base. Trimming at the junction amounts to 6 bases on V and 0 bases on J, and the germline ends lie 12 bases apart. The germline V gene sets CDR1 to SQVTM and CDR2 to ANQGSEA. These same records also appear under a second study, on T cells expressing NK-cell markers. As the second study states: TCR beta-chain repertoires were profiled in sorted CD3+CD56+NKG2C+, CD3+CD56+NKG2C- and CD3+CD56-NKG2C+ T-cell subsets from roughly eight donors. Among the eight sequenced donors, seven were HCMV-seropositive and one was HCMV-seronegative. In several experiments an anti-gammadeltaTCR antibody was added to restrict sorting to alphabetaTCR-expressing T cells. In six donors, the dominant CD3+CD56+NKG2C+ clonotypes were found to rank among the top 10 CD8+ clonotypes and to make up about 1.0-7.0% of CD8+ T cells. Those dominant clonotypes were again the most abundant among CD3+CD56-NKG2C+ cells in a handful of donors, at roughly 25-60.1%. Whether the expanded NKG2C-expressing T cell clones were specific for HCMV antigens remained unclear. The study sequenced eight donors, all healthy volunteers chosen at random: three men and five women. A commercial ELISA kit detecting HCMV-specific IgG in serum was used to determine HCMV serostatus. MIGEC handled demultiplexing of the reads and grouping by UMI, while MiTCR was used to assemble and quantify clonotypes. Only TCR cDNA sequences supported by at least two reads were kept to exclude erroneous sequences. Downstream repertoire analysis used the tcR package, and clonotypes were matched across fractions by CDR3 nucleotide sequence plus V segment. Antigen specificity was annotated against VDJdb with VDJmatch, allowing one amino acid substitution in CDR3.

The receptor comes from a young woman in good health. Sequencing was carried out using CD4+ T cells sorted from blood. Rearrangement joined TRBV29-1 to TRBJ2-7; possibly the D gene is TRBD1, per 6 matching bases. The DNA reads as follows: TGCAGCGTCGACAGGCAAAACTCCTACGAGCAGTACTTC. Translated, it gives CSVDRQNSYEQYF.